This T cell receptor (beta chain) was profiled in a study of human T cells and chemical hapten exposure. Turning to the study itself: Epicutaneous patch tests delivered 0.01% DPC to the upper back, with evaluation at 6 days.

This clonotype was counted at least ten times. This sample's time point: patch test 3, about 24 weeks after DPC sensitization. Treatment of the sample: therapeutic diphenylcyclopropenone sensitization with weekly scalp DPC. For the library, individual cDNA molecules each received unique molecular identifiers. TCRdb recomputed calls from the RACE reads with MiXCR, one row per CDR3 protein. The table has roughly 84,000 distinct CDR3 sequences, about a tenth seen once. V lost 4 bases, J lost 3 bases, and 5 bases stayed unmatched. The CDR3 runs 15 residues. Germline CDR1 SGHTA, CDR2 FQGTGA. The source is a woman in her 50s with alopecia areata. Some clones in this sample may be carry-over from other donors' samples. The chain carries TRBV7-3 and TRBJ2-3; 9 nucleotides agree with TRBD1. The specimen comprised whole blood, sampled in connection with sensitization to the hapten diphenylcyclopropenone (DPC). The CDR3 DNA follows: TGTGCCAGCAGCTCTCGACAGGGGGAAACAGATACGCAGTATTTT. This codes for CASSSRQGETDTQYF.